The 29 T cell receptor beta chains below were found in one sample sequenced in a study of glioma-infiltrating T cells after dendritic cell vaccination. Sample time point: after dendritic cell vaccination, including at tumor progression/relapse. The method was immunoSEQ multiplex PCR; TCRdb's version includes in-frame clones alone and lacks a portion of them. The sample shows tens of thousands of clones, about four fifths of them seen only once. Sequencing was performed on blood, taken after dendritic cell vaccination. Receptors were obtained from a human donor with glioblastoma.

The chain combines TRBV19 with TRBJ2-7; D may be TRBD1 (6 bases). Germline CDR1 LNHDA, CDR2 SQIVND (reference sequence). The CDR3 contains 14 residues. The ends were cut back, 5 bases at V and 3 bases at J, with 14 bases in the middle. The DNA of the CDR3 is TGTGCCAGTAGTTTGGGGACATCCTTCTACGAGCAGTACTTC. This translates into CASSLGTSFYEQYF. The whole variable domain, remainder taken from reference TRBV19 and TRBJ2-7, is DGGITQSPKYLFRKEGQNVTLSCEQNLNHDAMYWYRQDPGQGLRLIYYSQIVNDFQKGDIAEGYSVSREKKESFPLTVTSAQKNPTAFYLCASSLGTSFYEQYFGPGTRLTVT.

The V call is TRBV30, the J call TRBJ1-2, with 10 nucleotides matching TRBD1. The germline V gene encodes CDR1 GTSNPN and CDR2 SVGIG (reference sequence). The CDR3 is made up of 15 amino acids. V was pared by 2 bases and J by 8 bases, with 11 bases of the junction left unmatched. The DNA of the CDR3 is TGTGCCTGGAGTAGAGACAGGGGGCACATAGGCGGCTACACCTTC. Translated: CAWSRDRGHIGGYTF. Variable domain in full (rest from reference TRBV30 and TRBJ1-2): SQTIHQWPATLVQPVGSPLSLECTVEGTSNPNLYWYRQAAGRGLQLLFYSVGIGQISSEVPQNLSASRPQDRQFILSSKKLLLSDSGFYLCAWSRDRGHIGGYTFGSGTRLTVV.

This sequence joins TRBV25-1 and TRBJ1-5; D gene uncertain. CDR1 is MGHDK and CDR2 is SYGVNS in the germline V gene. This CDR3 has 13 residues. V lost 2 bases and J lost 0, with 2 bases in between. The CDR3 sequence: CASSELSNQPQHF. The CDR3 DNA is TGTGCCAGCAGTGAACTTAGCAATCAGCCCCAGCATTTT.

This clone showed up just once. The chain is built from TRBV5-5 and TRBJ1-2; D unclear. CDR1 and CDR2 (germline): SGHKS, YYEKEE (reference sequence). V dropped 5 bases and J dropped 4 bases, with 12 bases sitting between them. CDR3 length: 13 amino acids. The chain's CDR3 is CASSHQNLYGYTF. CDR3 coding DNA: TGTGCCAGCAGTCACCAGAACCTCTATGGCTACACCTTC. Looking up the rest from reference TRBV5-5 and TRBJ1-2 gives the full variable domain: DAGVTQSPTHLIKTRGQQVTLRCSPISGHKSVSWYQQVLGQGPQFIFQYYEKEERGRGNFPDRFSARQFPNYSSELNVNALLLGDSALYLCASSHQNLYGYTFGSGTRLTVV.

There are a few counts of this clone. The gene calls are TRBV7-8 and TRBJ2-5, with 9 bases lining up with TRBD1. This CDR3 is 20 amino acids long. Germline V gives CDR1 SGHVS, CDR2 FQNEAQ. The V segment lost 0 bases and the J segment 4 bases; nucleotides outside the gene matches: 18. The CDR3 DNA is TGTGCCAGCAGCTTAGCGCAGGTGGAATTGGGACAGGGAGAATCAGAGACCCAGTACTTC. It specifies CASSLAQVELGQGESETQYF. Drawing the rest from reference TRBV7-8 and TRBJ2-5, the complete variable domain is GAGVSQSPRYKVAKRGQDVALRCDPISGHVSLFWYQQALGQGPEFLTYFQNEAQLDKSGLPSDRFFAERPEGSVSTLKIQRTQQEDSAVYLCASSLAQVELGQGESETQYFGPGTRLLVL.

The rearrangement links TRBV6-5 to TRBJ1-4; D is possibly TRBD1 (5 bases). Germline values: CDR1 MNHEY, CDR2 SVGAGI. The CDR3 runs to 13 residues. The ends were cut back, 10 bases at V and 8 bases at J, with 17 bases in the middle. CDR3 DNA sequence: TGTGCCACAAAAACAAGGGGCCAAGAAAAACTGTTTTTT. Translated: CATKTRGQEKLFF.

V and J are TRBV15 and TRBJ2-7, with unresolved D. Per the germline V gene, CDR1 is LNHNV and CDR2 is YYDKDF (reference sequence). V was shortened by 0 bases and J by 7 bases, with 7 bases between the two germline ends. The CDR3 has 12 residues. Written as DNA, the CDR3 is TGTGCCACCAGCAGAGATAAGAGGGAGCAGTACTTC. Translating it yields CATSRDKREQYF.

V and J are TRBV30 and TRBJ1-2; TRBD1 matches 9 bases. The germline V gene has CDR1 GTSNPN and CDR2 SVGIG (reference sequence). The CDR3 is made up of 15 amino acids. V lost 2 bases, J lost 6 bases, and 10 bases stayed unmatched. The CDR3 DNA is TGTGCCTGGAGTCTGCGGCGAACAGGGGGCCATGGCTACACCTTC. As protein: CAWSLRRTGGHGYTF.

The J gene is TRBJ2-7, the V gene TRBV27; 7 bases agree with TRBD1. Germline V lookup: CDR1 MNHEY, CDR2 SMNVEV (reference sequence). The CDR3 is 16 residues long. Trimming took 3 bases from V and 3 from J; bases not matched to a gene: 11. The CDR3 nucleotides read TGTGCCAGCAGTTTTTCGGCTATGACAGGGAGCTACGAGCAGTACTTC. Residues: CASSFSAMTGSYEQYF.

The chain carries TRBV6-6 and TRBJ1-5; perhaps TRBD1 as D (6 bases). V lost 6 bases and J lost 5, with 11 bases in between. The CDR3 spans 13 residues. Germline V gene data show CDR1 as MNHNY and CDR2 as SVGAGI (reference sequence). CDR3 DNA: TGTGCCAGCAGCCCCGACAGGTATCAGCCCCAGCATTTT. Translating gives CASSPDRYQPQHF.

With respect to this clone: This sample includes further DNA sequences coding for the same CDR3. The gene calls are TRBV29-1 and TRBJ2-7; TRBD1 aligns across 9 bases. The CDR3 loop spans 12 amino acids. Germline loops: CDR1 SQVTM, CDR2 ANQGSEA. V lost 1 base, J lost 5 bases, and 0 bases stayed unmatched. CDR3 sequence reads: CSVEGTGDEQYF. As DNA, the CDR3 is TGCAGCGTTGAAGGGACAGGGGACGAGCAGTACTTC.

The chain employs TRBV5-1 and TRBJ1-2; D ambiguous. Germline V gene lookup returns CDR1 SGHRS and CDR2 YFSETQ. The CDR3 runs 14 residues. Between the trimmed V and J ends, which lost 1 base and 7 bases, there was a span of 14 bases. CDR3 region: CASSLYTDRSGYTF. CDR3 in DNA: TGCGCCAGCAGCTTGTATACAGATCGATCTGGCTACACCTTC.

The CDR3 bases are TGTGCCAGCAGTTGGGACTTTGTGAACACTGAAGCTTTCTTT. Translation: CASSWDFVNTEAFF. This chain uses TRBV5-4 with TRBJ1-1, with D perhaps matching TRBD1 (5 bases). The germline V gene has CDR1 SGHNT and CDR2 YYREEE (reference sequence). The CDR3 has 14 amino acids. V gave up 5 bases and J gave up 0 bases, with 11 bases separating them.

The rearrangement links TRBV6-5 to TRBJ1-6; a possible D gene is TRBD1 (5 bases). Germline-derived CDR1 and CDR2 are MNHEY and SVGAGI. There are 15 residues in the CDR3. V was clipped by 6 bases and J by 9 bases, with 18 bases between them. The CDR3 region is CASSPSGGVGSPLHF. CDR3 nucleotide sequence: TGTGCCAGCAGCCCCTCGGGGGGGGTCGGTTCACCCCTCCACTTT.

The chain carries TRBV5-1 and TRBJ1-5; D call uncertain. This CDR3 is built from 15 residues. With 1 base removed from V and 6 bases from J, the gap between germline ends came to 14 bases. Per the germline V gene, CDR1 is SGHRS and CDR2 is YFSETQ. The CDR3, as DNA: TGCGCCAGCAGCTTGTCTGCGGGTGGCAGTCAGCCCCAGCATTTT. Translating it yields CASSLSAGGSQPQHF. The complete variable domain, with remaining parts taken from reference TRBV5-1 and TRBJ1-5, reads KAGVTQTPRYLIKTRGQQVTLSCSPISGHRSVSWYQQTPGQGLQFLFEYFSETQRNKGNFPGRFSGRQFSNSRSEMNVSTLELGDSALYLCASSLSAGGSQPQHFGDGTRLSIL.

This clone turned up a few times. This chain links TRBV4-1 with TRBJ2-5; D perhaps matches TRBD1 (6 bases). Trimming shortened V by 2 bases and J by 2 bases, and 15 bases separated the two germline ends. Germline V lookup: CDR1 MGHRA, CDR2 YSYEKL. The CDR3 is 16 residues long. The CDR3 loop is CASSQTQGQRQETQYF. DNA for the CDR3: TGCGCCAGCAGCCAAACCCAGGGGCAGCGGCAAGAGACCCAGTACTTC.

The V and J genes are TRBV7-2 and TRBJ1-3; 8 bases align to TRBD1. The CDR3 covers 14 residues. The germline CDR1 and CDR2 sequences are SGHTA and FQGNSA. With V trimmed by 5 bases and J by 2 bases, 2 bases remained unmatched. The CDR3 region has the DNA TGTGCCAGCAGCCTACAGGGGGCTGGAAACACCATATATTTT. Amino acid sequence: CASSLQGAGNTIYF.

V usage is TRBV14 and J usage is TRBJ2-7; D may be TRBD1 (7 bases). The CDR3 covers 14 residues. V was trimmed by 6 bases and J by 5 bases, leaving 17 bases between them. CDR1 is SGHDN and CDR2 is FVKESK in the germline V gene. The CDR3 DNA is TGTGCCAGCAGTCCGAAGGCAGGGGGGCACGAGCAGTACTTC. Translation gives CASSPKAGGHEQYF.

The chain couples TRBV6-5 to TRBJ1-1; no definite D call. CDR3 length: 16 amino acids. Germline loops: CDR1 MNHEY, CDR2 SVGAGI. V was clipped by 2 bases and J by 2 bases, with 15 bases between them. As DNA, the CDR3 is TGTGCCAGCAGTTACGACGCGGGTGAGGGTAACACTGAAGCTTTCTTT. This gives the protein CASSYDAGEGNTEAFF.

This clone has just a few counts. The gene calls are TRBV14 and TRBJ1-4; D is uncertain. Trimming removed 6 bases at V and 0 bases at J, with 8 bases between. Germline loops: CDR1 SGHDN, CDR2 FVKESK. The CDR3 extends over 14 amino acids. This CDR3 is CASRKGATNEKLFF. The CDR3 coding sequence is TGTGCCAGCAGGAAGGGAGCAACTAATGAAAAACTGTTTTTT. The variable domain in full, with the rest retrieved from reference TRBV14 and TRBJ1-4, is EAGVTQFPSHSVIEKGQTVTLRCDPISGHDNLYWYRRVMGKEIKFLLHFVKESKQDESGMPNNRFLAERTGGTYSTLKVQPAELEDSGVYFCASRKGATNEKLFFGSGTQLSVL.

V and J are TRBV29-1 and TRBJ2-3; 10 bases are a match to TRBD1. This CDR3 is 16 amino acids long. The germline V gene has CDR1 SQVTM and CDR2 ANQGSEA. J lost 2 bases, V lost 6 bases, and 11 bases had no gene match. Written as DNA, the CDR3 is TGCAGCGTCGCTGATCCGGGACAGGGGTCCACAGATACGCAGTATTTT. Its translation: CSVADPGQGSTDTQYF.

In its sample, this clone was seen once. The CDR3 region is CASRPGERGNSPLHF. The CDR3 bases are TGCGCCAGCAGGCCCGGGGAGCGGGGTAATTCACCCCTCCACTTT. The rearrangement uses TRBV5-1 and TRBJ1-6; D remains ambiguous. CDR1 is SGHRS, CDR2 YFSETQ, per germline. V shed 5 bases and J shed 6 bases, with 15 bases lying between them. This CDR3 is 15 amino acids long. The variable domain in full, with the rest retrieved from reference TRBV5-1 and TRBJ1-6, is KAGVTQTPRYLIKTRGQQVTLSCSPISGHRSVSWYQQTPGQGLQFLFEYFSETQRNKGNFPGRFSGRQFSNSRSEMNVSTLELGDSALYLCASRPGERGNSPLHFGNGTRLTVT.

The chain has TRBV13 and TRBJ2-7; D is possibly TRBD1 (5 bases). The CDR3 consists of 13 residues. Trimming took 5 bases from V and 1 from J, leaving 9 bases between them. Germline V gives CDR1 PRHDT, CDR2 FYEKMQ (reference sequence). In DNA, the CDR3 is TGTGCCAGCAGCCAGGGAAGTTCCTACGAGCAGTACTTC. This translates into CASSQGSSYEQYF.

The rearrangement joins TRBV27 to TRBJ2-5; 10 bases agree with TRBD2. The CDR3 has 15 residues. J was trimmed by 2 bases and V by 4 bases; bases with no gene match: 4. Germline V gene data show CDR1 as MNHEY and CDR2 as SMNVEV (reference sequence). Here the CDR3 DNA reads TGTGCCAGCAGTTCCAAACTAGCGGGGCAAGAGACCCAGTACTTC. Translating it yields CASSSKLAGQETQYF.

The rearrangement links TRBV7-6 to TRBJ2-7; D may be TRBD2 (5 bases). Between the trimmed V and J ends, which lost 1 base and 1 base, there was a span of 8 bases. Per germline, CDR1 SGHVS and CDR2 FNYEAQ. The CDR3 is 14 residues long. CDR3 region: CASSLEAVSYEQYF. The CDR3 DNA sequence: TGTGCCAGCAGCTTAGAAGCGGTGTCCTACGAGCAGTACTTC.

In this sample, this clone turned up a few times. The chain recombines TRBV30 with TRBJ2-3; TRBD2 matches at 9 bases. Germline values: CDR1 GTSNPN, CDR2 SVGIG (reference sequence). V dropped 3 bases and J dropped 4; count of bases not matched to a gene: 17. The CDR3 contains 18 residues. DNA of the CDR3: TGTGCCTGGAGCCCCGGCCGGCCGGGACTAGCATACGCAGATACGCAGTATTTT. This sequence encodes CAWSPGRPGLAYADTQYF.

The CDR3 sequence is CASSQLTGENTEAFF. As DNA, the CDR3 is TGTGCCAGCAGTCAACTCACAGGGGAGAACACTGAAGCTTTCTTT. The V and J genes are TRBV11-2 and TRBJ1-1; 7 bases are shared with TRBD1. The V gene end was trimmed by 6 bases and the J gene end by 1 base; junction bases not matched to a gene: 8. Germline values: CDR1 SGHAT, CDR2 FQNNGV. The CDR3 loop spans 15 amino acids.

This clone has just one count. V gene TRBV19 combines with J gene TRBJ1-1; D is unclear. This CDR3 contains 14 residues. Trimming pared 8 bases from V and 1 base from J, leaving 14 bases between. The germline V gene has CDR1 LNHDA and CDR2 SQIVND (reference sequence). This CDR3 is CASEGGVGNTEAFF. CDR3 in DNA: TGTGCCAGTGAAGGCGGGGTTGGGAACACTGAAGCTTTCTTT. Full variable domain (rest looked up from reference TRBV19 and TRBJ1-1): DGGITQSPKYLFRKEGQNVTLSCEQNLNHDAMYWYRQDPGQGLRLIYYSQIVNDFQKGDIAEGYSVSREKKESFPLTVTSAQKNPTAFYLCASEGGVGNTEAFFGQGTRLTVV.

This chain uses TRBV18 with TRBJ1-5; 11 bases agree with TRBD1. Trimming at V came to 3 bases and at J to 5 bases, leaving 6 bases not matched to a gene. Germline V gene data show CDR1 as KGHSH and CDR2 as LQKENI. This CDR3 comprises 16 residues. The DNA of the CDR3 is TGTGCCAGCTCACCCGAAGGGACAGGGGGATATCAGCCCCAGCATTTT. Amino acids: CASSPEGTGGYQPQHF.